This TCR beta chain was recorded in a study of blood T cell repertoires in COVID-19. For the study at large: Collection of acute and convalescent COVID-19 samples took place in the United States, Italy and Spain. Sample material is recorded as cDNA or gDNA derived from T cells, B-cell-depleted T cells, or PBMCs.

This clone was observed once. Authors' processing steps: Nucleated cell counts were estimated from reference gene primer amplification. Sequencing was performed with immunoSEQ multiplex PCR; in TCRdb, only in-frame clones are kept and a portion is missing. V and J calls plus clone size are reproduced from that table; the DNA served to infer D and trimming. The sample lists about 140,000 clones; about 77% were seen once. This CDR3 contains 14 residues. The ends were cut back, 1 base at V and 5 bases at J, with 9 bases in the middle. Germline lookup yields CDR1 SGHKS and CDR2 YYEKEE (reference sequence).

The chain links TRBV5-5 to TRBJ2-2; tentative D call: TRBD1 (5 bases). The specimen was peripheral blood. This TCR came from a woman aged 45 to 65 with active or convalescent COVID-19. The CDR3 is CASSLSTATGELFF. The DNA of the CDR3 is TGTGCCAGCAGCTTGTCGACAGCAACCGGGGAGCTGTTTTTT.